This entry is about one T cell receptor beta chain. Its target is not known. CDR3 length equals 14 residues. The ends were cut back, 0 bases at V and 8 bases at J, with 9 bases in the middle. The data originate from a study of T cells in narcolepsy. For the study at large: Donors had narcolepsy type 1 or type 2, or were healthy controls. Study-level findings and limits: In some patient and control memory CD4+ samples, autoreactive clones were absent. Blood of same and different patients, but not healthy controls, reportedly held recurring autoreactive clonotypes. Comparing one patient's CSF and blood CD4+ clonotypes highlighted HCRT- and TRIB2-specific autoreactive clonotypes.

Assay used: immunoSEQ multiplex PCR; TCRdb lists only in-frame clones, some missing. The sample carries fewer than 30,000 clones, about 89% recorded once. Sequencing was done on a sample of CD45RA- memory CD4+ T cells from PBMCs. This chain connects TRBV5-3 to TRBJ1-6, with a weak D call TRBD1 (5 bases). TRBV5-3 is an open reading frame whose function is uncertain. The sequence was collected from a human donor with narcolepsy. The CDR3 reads CARSLAGGYSPLHF. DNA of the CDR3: TGTGCCAGAAGCTTGGCGGGGGGTTATTCACCCCTCCACTTT.